This is a list of T cell receptor beta chains from one sample in a study of CD8 T cells in Susac syndrome. TCRdb re-analysed the immunoSEQ multiplex PCR reads in MiXCR, keeping a single row per CDR3 protein. Of 130,000 or so distinct CDR3 sequences listed, 85% to 95% were seen once; the top ten hold over 0.09%. The sample taken for sequencing was CD4+ T cells from PBMCs. The receptors shown here come from a human donor with multiple sclerosis. Both conserved end residues are part of each CDR3. Fields, in order: V gene, J gene, CDR3 length, D gene, clone size, CDR3 protein, CDR3 DNA. A D gene is named only where the DNA matches it firmly. Only part of the rows carry a size: once, few, many, or a class if the clone is expanded.

>TRBV28|TRBJ2-5|12|-|-
CASTVGSETQYF
TGTGCCAGCACGGTGGGATCGGAGACCCAGTACTTC
>TRBV3-1|TRBJ2-3|14|-|-
CASSQVPSTDTQYF
TGTGCCAGCAGCCAAGTACCCAGCACAGATACGCAGTATTTT
>TRBV28|TRBJ2-1|15|TRBD2|-
CASIGTSGVVNEQFF
TGTGCCAGCATCGGAACTAGCGGGGTGGTTAATGAGCAGTTCTTC
>TRBV7-2|TRBJ2-1|15|TRBD1|-
CASSLVRQGGAGQFF
TGTGCCAGCAGCTTAGTAAGACAGGGTGGGGCCGGGCAGTTCTTC
>TRBV7-6|TRBJ2-7|13|-|-
CASSLAEGSEQYF
TGTGCCAGCAGCTTAGCGGAGGGTTCGGAGCAGTACTTC
>TRBV28|TRBJ2-7|13|-|-
CASKGGRAYEQYF
TGTGCCAGCAAGGGGGGCCGGGCCTACGAGCAGTACTTC
>TRBV5-1|TRBJ2-1|16|TRBD1|once
CASSLAPGQGSFEQFF
TGCGCCAGCAGCTTGGCGCCGGGACAGGGTTCTTTCGAGCAGTTCTTC
>TRBV29-1|TRBJ2-1|16|TRBD2|-
CSAKGPTSGADNEQFF
TGCAGCGCCAAAGGACCAACTAGCGGGGCGGATAATGAGCAGTTCTTC
>TRBV27|TRBJ2-7|15|-|-
CASSLVGRDFYEQYF
TGTGCCAGCAGTTTAGTGGGGCGGGACTTCTACGAGCAGTACTTC
>TRBV20-1|TRBJ1-6|15|-|-
CSARDSGAPNSPLHF
TGCAGTGCTAGAGATTCGGGGGCGCCGAATTCACCCCTCCACTTT
>TRBV2|TRBJ1-1|14|TRBD1|-
CASRGQGVNTEAFF
TGTGCCAGCAGGGGACAGGGAGTCAACACTGAAGCTTTCTTT
>TRBV6-5|TRBJ2-6|15|-|-
CASSSTRTGANVLTF
TGTGCCAGCAGTTCGACTAGAACTGGGGCCAACGTCCTGACTTTC
>TRBV5-1|TRBJ2-5|12|-|-
CASSFSEETQYF
TGCGCCAGCAGCTTCAGTGAAGAGACCCAGTACTTC
>TRBV5-4|TRBJ2-1|15|-|-
CASSLNRGSANEQFF
TGTGCCAGCAGCTTGAATAGGGGTAGCGCAAATGAGCAGTTCTTC
>TRBV14|TRBJ2-7|17|TRBD1|-
CASSQDSRDRGHHEQYF
TGTGCCAGCAGCCAAGATTCCCGGGACAGGGGGCACCACGAGCAGTACTTC
>TRBV30|TRBJ1-6|13|-|-
CAWSVRGDSPLHF
TGTGCCTGGAGTGTAAGAGGAGACTCACCCCTCCACTTT
>TRBV30|TRBJ1-2|13|-|-
CAWSETGGYGYTF
TGTGCCTGGAGCGAAACCGGGGGCTATGGCTACACCTTC
>TRBV9|TRBJ2-1|12|TRBD2|-
CASSKREVEQFF
TGTGCCAGCAGCAAGCGGGAGGTTGAGCAGTTCTTC
>TRBV9|TRBJ1-3|17|TRBD1|-
CASSAGDRRISGNTIYF
TGTGCCAGCAGCGCGGGGGACAGACGAATCTCTGGAAACACCATATATTTT
>TRBV2|TRBJ1-4|16|TRBD1|-
CASSVSRQGGGEKLFF
TGTGCCAGCAGTGTCAGCAGACAGGGAGGTGGCGAAAAACTGTTTTTT
>TRBV20-1|TRBJ2-5|15|-|-
CSARRQGGAVETQYF
TGCAGTGCTAGACGCCAGGGGGGGGCAGTAGAGACCCAGTACTTC
>TRBV15|TRBJ1-5|15|TRBD1|once
CATSTGDRGSQPQHF
TGTGCCACCAGCACGGGGGACAGGGGATCTCAGCCCCAGCATTTT
>TRBV27|TRBJ1-1|14|-|-
CASSKAGSHTEAFF
TGTGCCAGCAGCAAAGCCGGGTCTCACACTGAAGCTTTCTTT